These 25 T cell receptor beta chains share one sample of origin, sequenced in a study of Graves' ophthalmopathy and Graves' hyperthyroidism. The authors amplified TCR beta CDR3 regions from RNA transcripts. The first-round RT-PCR employed HTBI primers together with the Qiagen OneStep RT-PCR kit. A multiplex PCR was then performed as the second round. TCRdb reanalysed the multiplex PCR reads using MiXCR and keeps one entry per CDR3 protein. Of about 740,000 distinct CDR3 sequences in the sample, roughly two fifths were seen once. The sample taken for sequencing was peripheral blood. Receptor source: an adult man with Graves' ophthalmopathy.

This clonotype has at least ten counts. DNA of the CDR3: TGTGCCAGCCGATACCGGGACAGGGCTAATTCACCCCTCCACTTT. Translated, it gives CASRYRDRANSPLHF. This chain uses TRBV6-5 with TRBJ1-6, with 9 bases identical to TRBD1. V was clipped by 8 bases and J by 6 bases; unmatched bases: 8. The germline gives CDR1 MNHEY, CDR2 SVGAGI. The CDR3 consists of 15 residues.

A word on this clonotype: Just one base apart from a much larger clone, this may be a read error. The J gene is TRBJ1-2, the V gene TRBV15; D not certain. CDR3 length equals 16 residues. Trimming shortened V by 1 base and J by 3 bases, and 15 bases separated the two germline ends. Germline values: CDR1 LNHNV, CDR2 YYDKDF (reference sequence). The CDR3 DNA follows: TGTGCCACCAGCAGAGCCGACTGGGCCAACGACTATGGCTACACCTTC. It codes for CATSRADWANDYGYTF.

Comments on this clonotype: At one end the junction does not follow the germline gene, possibly because of a read error. The genes are TRBV7-7 and TRBJ2-7; the match to TRBD2 covers 10 bases. CDR1 and CDR2 from the germline V gene are SSHAT and FNYEAQ (reference sequence). This CDR3 spans 19 amino acids. CDR3 bases: TGTGCTAGCAGCTCCCCCACTAGCGGGAACACCGGGGAGTCCTACGAGCAGTACTTC. This encodes CASSSPTSGNTGESYEQYF.

The chain joins TRBV19 to TRBJ2-7; TRBD2 matches at 9 bases. Trimming cost V 9 bases and J 4 bases; bases outside gene matches: 13. Germline V gives CDR1 LNHDA, CDR2 SQIVND (reference sequence). The CDR3 spans 15 residues. Here the CDR3 DNA reads TGTGCCAGCAGTCGTTATAGCGGGAGTGAGTACGAGCAGTACTTC. Translating gives CASSRYSGSEYEQYF.

This CDR3 reads CASSQDFGEIYGYTF. The DNA for the CDR3 is TGCGCCAGCAGCCAAGATTTCGGGGAGATCTATGGCTACACCTTC. The chain links TRBV4-1 to TRBJ1-2; D is uncertain. The CDR3 sequence is 15 residues long. The V gene's germline CDR1 is MGHRA and CDR2 YSYEKL. With 0 bases removed from V and 4 bases from J, the gap between germline ends came to 12 bases.

This clonotype was found many times. One end of the junction is discordant with germline, which a read error may explain. The gene calls are TRBV24-1 and TRBJ1-5; TRBD1 might be the D (5 bases). CDR3 length: 13 residues. The germline V gene has CDR1 KGHDR and CDR2 SFDVKD. The CDR3 is CATSDLNGRGPFF. The CDR3 DNA is TGTGCCACCAGTGATCTCAACGGACGGGGCCCCTTCTTT.

The V call is TRBV6-1, the J call TRBJ1-5; D is uncertain. Trimming shortened V by 5 bases and J by 4 bases, and 15 bases separated the two germline ends. This CDR3 has 15 amino acids. Germline V gene data show CDR1 as MNHNS and CDR2 as SASEGT. The CDR3 DNA is TGTGCCAGCAGTTCTCTGGGGAGGAAGAATCAGCCCCAGCATTTT. Translating it yields CASSSLGRKNQPQHF.

This clonotype has a count of ten or more. The V gene is TRBV7-9, the J gene TRBJ2-2, with D hard to call. Germline V gene data show CDR1 as SEHNR and CDR2 as FQNEAQ (reference sequence). V gave up 1 base and J gave up 7 bases, with 4 bases separating them. The CDR3 is 12 amino acids. For the CDR3, the DNA is TGTGCCAGCAGCTTAGATGGCGGGGAGCTGTTTTTT. It encodes CASSLDGGELFF.

The chain employs TRBV2 and TRBJ2-7; 15 nucleotides align to TRBD2. This CDR3 is 17 amino acids long. Germline trimming cut 5 bases from V and 0 bases from J; bases unmatched to any gene: 5. Germline assignment: CDR1 SNHLY and CDR2 FYNNEI. The CDR3 DNA sequence: TGTGCCAGCAGTTCCGGGACTAGCGGGAGGACCTCCTACGAGCAGTACTTC. Protein: CASSSGTSGRTSYEQYF. The full variable domain, completed using reference TRBV2 and TRBJ2-7, is EPEVTQTPSHQVTQMGQEVILRCVPISNHLYFYWYRQILGQKVEFLVSFYNNEISEKSEIFDDQFSVERPDGSNFTLKIRSTKLEDSAMYFCASSSGTSGRTSYEQYFGPGTRLTVT.

In its sample, this clonotype was seen many times. This chain links TRBV20-1 with TRBJ1-2, with a possible D match to TRBD1 (5 bases). The ends were cut back, 6 bases at V and 5 bases at J, with 13 bases in the middle. This CDR3 region has 12 residues. Germline CDR1 is DFQATT and CDR2 is SNEGSKA (reference sequence). CDR3 in amino acids: CSALTGGYGYTF. DNA for the CDR3: TGCAGTGCCCTCACCGGGGGATATGGCTACACCTTC.

Regarding this clonotype: One base away lies a much larger clone, so this may be a sequencing read error. This chain links TRBV7-2 with TRBJ2-5, with D perhaps matching TRBD2 (5 bases). The length of the CDR3 is 11 residues. CDR1 SGHTA and CDR2 FQGNSA come from the germline V gene. V lost 2 bases to trimming and J lost 9 bases, with 7 bases between them. The DNA of the CDR3 is TGTGCCAGCAGCTTATCCGGGGCCCAGTACTTC. Translated: CASSLSGAQYF.

This clonotype has just one count. V usage is TRBV7-9 and J usage is TRBJ2-5, with a possible D match to TRBD2 (8 bases). The CDR3 is 15 amino acids. Between the trimmed V and J ends, which lost 4 bases and 3 bases, there was a span of 15 bases. CDR1 and CDR2 (germline): SEHNR, FQNEAQ (reference sequence). The CDR3 spells CASSSGTAGEETQYF. CDR3 in DNA: TGTGCCAGCAGCTCCGGGACAGCGGGGGAAGAGACCCAGTACTTC.

The genes are TRBV29-1 and TRBJ2-3, with 10 positions matching TRBD1. The CDR3 is 17 residues long. V trimming: 0 bases; J trimming: 6 bases; junction bases outside the gene matches: 12. CDR1 SQVTM and CDR2 ANQGSEA come from the germline V gene. The CDR3: CSVEDRGGQGWSDTQYF. CDR3 in DNA: TGCAGCGTTGAAGATCGAGGGGGACAGGGGTGGTCGGATACGCAGTATTTT.

This chain links TRBV29-1 with TRBJ1-6; D possibly corresponds to TRBD1 (5 bases). CDR1 and CDR2 (germline): SQVTM, ANQGSEA. The CDR3 has 14 amino acids. The V and J ends lost 5 bases and 9 bases respectively, with 17 bases between them. This chain's CDR3 is CSVSGGALGSPLHF. CDR3 sequence (DNA): TGCAGCGTTTCAGGCGGGGCTCTAGGTTCACCCCTCCACTTT. The variable domain in full, completed from reference TRBV29-1 and TRBJ1-6, reads SAVISQKPSRDICQRGTSLTIQCQVDSQVTMMFWYRQQPGQSLTLIATANQGSEATYESGFVIDKFPISRPNLTFSTLTVSNMSPEDSSIYLCSVSGGALGSPLHFGNGTRLTVT.

A word on this clonotype: A much larger clone lies one base from this, so it may be a read error. Given the absence of the conserved phenylalanine or tryptophan at the CDR3 end, a read error is likely. This chain joins TRBV10-3 and TRBJ1-1, with TRBD1 identical over 8 bases. Germline values: CDR1 ENHRY, CDR2 SYGVKD. This CDR3 has 14 amino acids. V lost 5 bases and J lost 0; bases outside the gene matches: 2. CDR3 coding DNA: TGTGCCATCAGTTTGGACAGGGTGAACACTGAAGCTTTCCTT. This codes for CAISLDRVNTEAFL.

The V and J genes are TRBV20-1 and TRBJ2-7, with D perhaps matching TRBD2 (6 bases). Germline CDR1 reads DFQATT; CDR2 reads SNEGSKA (reference sequence). V lost 3 bases to trimming and J lost 3 bases, with 15 bases between them. The CDR3 length is 14 residues. The CDR3 DNA reads TGCAGTGCTAGGGACGGGGGAACAATCTACGAGCAGTACTTC. Its protein product is CSARDGGTIYEQYF.

This sequence joins TRBV7-9 and TRBJ1-4; TRBD1 is a possible D gene (5 bases). From germline, CDR1 is SEHNR and CDR2 FQNEAQ (reference sequence). This CDR3 contains 18 residues. With 0 bases removed from V and 8 bases from J, the gap between germline ends came to 22 bases. Here the CDR3 reads CASSLAALALGDGEKLFF. CDR3 DNA sequence: TGTGCCAGCAGCTTAGCCGCGCTGGCATTGGGGGACGGGGAAAAACTGTTTTTT.

The chain couples TRBV2 to TRBJ2-5, with D possibly TRBD1 on 5 matching bases. The CDR3 extends over 14 amino acids. Germline V gene sequence: CDR1 SNHLY, CDR2 FYNNEI. V lost 5 bases to trimming and J lost 3 bases, with 13 bases between them. DNA of the CDR3: TGTGCCAGCAGTAGATGGGGCGCGGAAGAGACCCAGTACTTC. Protein product: CASSRWGAEETQYF.

This clonotype was seen many times. The rearrangement joins TRBV29-1 to TRBJ2-6; D is possibly TRBD1 (6 bases). V lost 1 base and J lost 4, with 14 bases in between. Per the germline V gene, CDR1 is SQVTM and CDR2 is ANQGSEA. The CDR3 covers 16 residues. The CDR3, as DNA: TGCAGCGTTGAAGTCAACGAGGGGGACGGGGCCAACGTCCTGACTTTC. Its protein product is CSVEVNEGDGANVLTF.

Of note for this clonotype: A read error may produce the germline difference seen at one junction end. The genes are TRBV10-3 and TRBJ2-5; tentatively, D is TRBD2 (5 bases). The CDR3 has 14 amino acids. Germline CDR1 is ENHRY and CDR2 is SYGVKD. The DNA of the CDR3 is TGTGCCAGCAGTTACTCGAGAGGGTTGCAGACCCAGTACTTC. The encoded protein is CASSYSRGLQTQYF.

This clonotype was detected ten times or more. The rearrangement joins TRBV29-1 to TRBJ1-2; a weak D match, TRBD1 (5 bases). Trimming took off 8 bases at V and 5 bases at J, with 12 bases between the two ends. CDR3 length equals 11 residues. Germline V gives CDR1 SQVTM, CDR2 ANQGSEA. CDR3 nucleotides: TGCAGCCCCGGGGGGGTATATGGCTACACCTTC. Translation: CSPGGVYGYTF.

The table lists this clonotype with many counts. V is TRBV7-9 and J is TRBJ1-1; 9 bases are a match to TRBD1. CDR1 and CDR2 (germline): SEHNR, FQNEAQ (reference sequence). The junction had 7 bases not matched to a gene; V was cut back by 0 bases and J by 8 bases. This CDR3 spans 15 amino acids. For the CDR3, the DNA is TGTGCCAGCAGCTTAGCCGGGACAGGGAAGGCCGAAGCTTTCTTT. Encoded protein: CASSLAGTGKAEAFF.

The chain couples TRBV15 to TRBJ2-2; no reliable D call. CDR3 length equals 13 residues. Germline V gives CDR1 LNHNV, CDR2 YYDKDF (reference sequence). V lost 4 bases to trimming and J lost 5 bases, with 8 bases between them. The chain's CDR3 is CATSKDQTGELFF. Written as DNA, the CDR3 is TGTGCCACCAGCAAGGACCAGACCGGGGAGCTGTTTTTT.

The rearrangement uses TRBV2 and TRBJ2-2, with 7 bases matching TRBD1. The CDR3 is 17 amino acids. V was clipped by 5 bases and J by 3 bases; unmatched bases: 12. Germline CDR1 is SNHLY and CDR2 is FYNNEI. The CDR3 loop reads CASSRNRQGRDTGELFF. The CDR3 DNA is TGTGCCAGCAGTCGAAATAGACAGGGAAGGGACACCGGGGAGCTGTTTTTT.

CDR3 sequence reads: CASRGQGVYYGYTF. The DNA for the CDR3 is TGTGCCAGCAGGGGACAGGGGGTTTACTATGGCTACACCTTC. The chain combines TRBV12-3 or TRBV12-4 with TRBJ1-2; 11 nucleotides match TRBD1. CDR3 length: 14 amino acids. The V segment lost 6 bases and the J segment 3 bases; nucleotides outside the gene matches: 3.